This TCR beta chain was sequenced in a study of blood T cell repertoires in COVID-19 (dated by TCRdb to the early 2020s). As for the study more broadly: The collaborator samples originated in the United States, Italy and Spain and spanned the acute and convalescent phases of COVID-19. The repertoires were released in a freely available public database meant as a resource for research on the immune response to SARS-CoV-2. The samples were drawn from the first 160 participants of the ongoing ImmuneRACE study and from 950 to 1,500 subjects provided by 6 global collaborators. A de-identified subject ID, COVID-19 status, age in years and sex were almost always included in the sample metadata. Where HLA class I and class II types were available, the types were taken from metadata supplied by the sample provider, not from assay-based typing. The prospective study material was composed of cDNA or gDNA derived from T cells, B-cell-depleted T cells, or PBMCs. Subjects who had been exposed to COVID-19, were actively infected with it, or had recovered from it provided the deeply sampled blood TCRbeta repertoires that made up the dataset.

TCRbeta CDR3 regions were amplified from genomic DNA by means of the immunoSEQ Assay, a bias-controlled multiplex PCR. The study's own analysis went as follows. Nucleated cell counts per sample were estimated from amplification of reference gene primers within the assay. Sequence reads were collapsed and filtered to measure the absolute abundance of every unique TCRbeta CDR3 rearrangement. For each sample, productive Simpson clonality was calculated as the square root of Simpson's diversity index across productive rearrangements. TCRdb's version of the immuneACCESS table is confined to in-frame rearrangements and falls short of the full clone set. An unresolved V gene accounts for under half of the shortfall where checked; the remainder is of unknown origin. V and J calls and clone size follow that table, whereas D and trimming were derived from the DNA. The sample records about 210,000 clones, around 90% of which are singletons. 1.5% to 2% of the sample is held by the ten biggest clonotypes.

The research as a whole found: How much clinical and demographic metadata was included differed by source and by participant, and the metadata was provided uncurated.

Whole blood was collected in K2EDTA tubes by collaborating institutions according to the institutions' own protocols. For TCRbeta analysis, collaborator samples were shipped as frozen whole blood, as isolated PBMCs, or as DNA extracted from either sample type. With respect to this clone: The specificity of this receptor is unknown. Base-call qualities are not available, and no considerably larger clone is one nucleotide away.

This sequence was found in a man between 70 and 80 years old with acute or convalescent COVID-19. The sequencing input was peripheral blood.

Here is the DNA: TGTGCCAGCAGCTTTGGACAGCCTAATGAGCAGTTCTTC. This sequence encodes CASSFGQPNEQFF. The sequence links TRBV7-9 to TRBJ2-1; TRBD1 is possibly the D segment (6 matching bases). The CDR3 goes from the cysteine to the phenylalanine over 13 residues. CDR3 DNA only is kept here, 39 bases in frame from base 1. V is clipped by 3 bases and J by 7 bases, and the sequence between their germline boundaries is 10 bases long. For CDR1 and CDR2, the germline V gene (reference sequence) lists SEHNR and FQNEAQ.